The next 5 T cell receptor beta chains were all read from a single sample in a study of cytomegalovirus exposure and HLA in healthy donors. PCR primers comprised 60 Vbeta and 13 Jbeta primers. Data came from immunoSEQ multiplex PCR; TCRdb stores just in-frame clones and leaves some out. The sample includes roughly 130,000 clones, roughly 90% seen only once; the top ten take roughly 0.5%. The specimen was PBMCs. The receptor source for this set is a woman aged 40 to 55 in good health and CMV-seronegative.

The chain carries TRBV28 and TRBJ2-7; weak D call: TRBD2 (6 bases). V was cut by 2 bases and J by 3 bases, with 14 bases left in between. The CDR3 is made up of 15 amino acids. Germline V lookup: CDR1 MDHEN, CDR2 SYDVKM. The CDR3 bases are TGTGCCAGCAGTTTAATGGCTAGCGAGAGCTACGAGCAGTACTTC. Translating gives CASSLMASESYEQYF.

CDR3 in DNA: TGTGCCTGGAGTGTTACGACGAGGAATGAGCAGTTCTTC. As protein: CAWSVTTRNEQFF. This chain uses TRBV30 with TRBJ2-1; D remains ambiguous. CDR3 length equals 13 residues. Germline CDR1 GTSNPN, CDR2 SVGIG (reference sequence). Trimming shortened V by 0 bases and J by 7 bases, and 10 bases separated the two germline ends.

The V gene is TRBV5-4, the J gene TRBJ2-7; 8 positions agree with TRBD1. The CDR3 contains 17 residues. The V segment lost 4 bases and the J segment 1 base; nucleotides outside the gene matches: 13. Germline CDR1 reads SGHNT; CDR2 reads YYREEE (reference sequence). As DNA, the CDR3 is TGTGCCAGCAGCCCCTCCCTGACAGGGGAGTATTCCTACGAGCAGTACTTC. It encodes CASSPSLTGEYSYEQYF.

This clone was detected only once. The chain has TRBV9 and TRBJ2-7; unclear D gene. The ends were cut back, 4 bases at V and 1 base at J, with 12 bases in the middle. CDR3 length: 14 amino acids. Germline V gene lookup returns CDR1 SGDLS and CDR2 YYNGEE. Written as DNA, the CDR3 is TGTGCCAGCAGCCCGTTCACAGAGTCCTACGAGCAGTACTTC. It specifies CASSPFTESYEQYF.

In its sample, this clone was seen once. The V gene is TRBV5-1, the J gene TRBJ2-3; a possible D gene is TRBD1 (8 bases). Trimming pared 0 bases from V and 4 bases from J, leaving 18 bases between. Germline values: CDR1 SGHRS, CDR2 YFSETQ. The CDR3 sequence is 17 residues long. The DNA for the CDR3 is TGCGCCAGCAGCTTGGGCGGACAGGGCGGGGGATCAGATACGCAGTATTTT. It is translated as CASSLGGQGGGSDTQYF.